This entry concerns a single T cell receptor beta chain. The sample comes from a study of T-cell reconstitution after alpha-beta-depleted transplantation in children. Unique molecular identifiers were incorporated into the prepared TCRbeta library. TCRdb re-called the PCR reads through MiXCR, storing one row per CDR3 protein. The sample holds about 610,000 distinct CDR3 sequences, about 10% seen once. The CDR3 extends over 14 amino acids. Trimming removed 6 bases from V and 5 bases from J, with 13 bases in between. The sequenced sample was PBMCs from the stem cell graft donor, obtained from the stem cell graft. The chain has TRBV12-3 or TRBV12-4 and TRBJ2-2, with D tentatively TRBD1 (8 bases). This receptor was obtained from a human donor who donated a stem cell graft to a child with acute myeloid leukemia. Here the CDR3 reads CASSYRGGTGELFF. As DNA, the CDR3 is TGTGCCAGCAGCTACAGGGGGGGTACCGGGGAGCTGTTTTTT.